The T cell receptor (beta chain) described here comes from a study of CD8 T cells in ankylosing spondylitis. TCRdb used MiXCR to reprocess the 5' RACE reads, holding one entry per CDR3 protein. The sample has roughly 180,000 distinct CDR3 sequences; roughly 13% are singletons. Sequencing input: blood, either unsorted or a sorted T cell fraction (not recorded which). The source is a male donor with ankylosing spondylitis or in good health (not recorded which).

CDR3 sequence reads: CASSLITGQTGFF. In nucleotides, the CDR3 is TGCGCCAGCAGCCTCATCACCGGACAAACTGGGTTCTTC. The chain has TRBV4-1 and TRBJ2-1; possibly TRBD1 for D (5 bases). The CDR3 has 13 amino acids. Trimming left V 4 bases short and J 15 bases short, with 19 bases between. CDR1 and CDR2 from the germline V gene are MGHRA and YSYEKL.